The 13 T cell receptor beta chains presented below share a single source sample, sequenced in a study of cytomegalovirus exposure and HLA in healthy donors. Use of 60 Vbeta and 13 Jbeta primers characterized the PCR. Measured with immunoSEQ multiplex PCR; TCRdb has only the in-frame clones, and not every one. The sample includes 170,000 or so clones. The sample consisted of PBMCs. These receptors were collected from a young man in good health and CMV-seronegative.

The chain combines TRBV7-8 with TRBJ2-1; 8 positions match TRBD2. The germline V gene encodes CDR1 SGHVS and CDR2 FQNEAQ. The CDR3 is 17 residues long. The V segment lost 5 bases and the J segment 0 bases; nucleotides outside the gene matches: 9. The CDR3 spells CASSPRRLALSYNEQFF. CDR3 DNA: TGTGCCAGCAGCCCCCGGAGACTAGCGCTCTCCTACAATGAGCAGTTCTTC.

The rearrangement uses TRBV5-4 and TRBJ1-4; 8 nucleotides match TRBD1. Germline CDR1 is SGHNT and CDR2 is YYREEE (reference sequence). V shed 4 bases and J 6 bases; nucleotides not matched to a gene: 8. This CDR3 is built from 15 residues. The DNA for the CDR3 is TGTGCCAGCAGCCCTAGTCACAGGGGGGATGAAAAACTGTTTTTT. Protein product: CASSPSHRGDEKLFF.

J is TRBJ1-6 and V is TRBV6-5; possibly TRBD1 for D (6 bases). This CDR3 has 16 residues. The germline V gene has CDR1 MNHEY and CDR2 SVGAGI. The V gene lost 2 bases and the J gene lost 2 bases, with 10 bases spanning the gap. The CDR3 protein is CASSYRGSTYNSPLHF. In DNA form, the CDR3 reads TGTGCCAGCAGTTACAGGGGGAGCACCTATAATTCACCCCTCCACTTT.

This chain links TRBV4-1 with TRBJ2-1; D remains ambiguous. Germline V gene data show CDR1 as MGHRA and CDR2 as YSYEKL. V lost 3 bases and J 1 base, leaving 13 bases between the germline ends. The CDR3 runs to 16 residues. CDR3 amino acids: CASSHQEVSSYNEQFF. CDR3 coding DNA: TGCGCCAGCAGCCATCAGGAAGTGAGTTCCTACAATGAGCAGTTCTTC.

The CDR3 reads CASGTNRTTNTGELFF. The CDR3 DNA follows: TGTGCTAGTGGGACAAACAGGACAACAAACACCGGGGAGCTGTTTTTT. The chain links TRBV12-5 to TRBJ2-2; tentatively, D is TRBD1 (5 bases). The CDR3 extends over 16 amino acids. Germline loops: CDR1 LGHNT, CDR2 FRNRAP. V lost 6 bases to trimming and J lost 2 bases, with 16 bases between them. Variable domain in full (rest from reference TRBV12-5 and TRBJ2-2): DARVTQTPRHKVTEMGQEVTMRCQPILGHNTVFWYRQTMMQGLELLAYFRNRAPLDDSGMPKDRFSAEMPDATLATLKIQPSEPRDSAVYFCASGTNRTTNTGELFFGEGSRLTVL.

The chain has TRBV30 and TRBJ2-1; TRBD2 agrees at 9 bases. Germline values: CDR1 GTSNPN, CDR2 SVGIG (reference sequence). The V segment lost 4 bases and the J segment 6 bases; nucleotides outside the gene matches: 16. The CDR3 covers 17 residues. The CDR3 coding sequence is TGTGCCTGGACCCACCCCTCCCCGGGACTAGCCTCCAATGAGCAGTTCTTC. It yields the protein CAWTHPSPGLASNEQFF.

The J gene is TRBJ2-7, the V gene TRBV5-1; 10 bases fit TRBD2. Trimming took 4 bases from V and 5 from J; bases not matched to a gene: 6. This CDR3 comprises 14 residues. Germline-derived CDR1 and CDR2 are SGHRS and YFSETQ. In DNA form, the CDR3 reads TGCGCCAGCAGCGTCTCTAGCGGGAGCCACGAGCAGTACTTC. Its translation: CASSVSSGSHEQYF.

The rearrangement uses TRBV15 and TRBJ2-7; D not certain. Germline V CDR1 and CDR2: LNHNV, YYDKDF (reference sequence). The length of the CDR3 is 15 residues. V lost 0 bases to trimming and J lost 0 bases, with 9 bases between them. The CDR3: CATSREVLSSYEQYF. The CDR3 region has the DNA TGTGCCACCAGCAGAGAGGTACTTAGCTCCTACGAGCAGTACTTC.

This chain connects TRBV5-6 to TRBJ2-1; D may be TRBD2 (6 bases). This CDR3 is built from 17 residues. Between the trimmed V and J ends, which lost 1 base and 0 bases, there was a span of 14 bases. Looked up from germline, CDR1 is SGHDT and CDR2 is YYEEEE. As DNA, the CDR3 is TGTGCCAGCAGCTTGTTATTCTCGGAGGGCTCCTACAATGAGCAGTTCTTC. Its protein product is CASSLLFSEGSYNEQFF.

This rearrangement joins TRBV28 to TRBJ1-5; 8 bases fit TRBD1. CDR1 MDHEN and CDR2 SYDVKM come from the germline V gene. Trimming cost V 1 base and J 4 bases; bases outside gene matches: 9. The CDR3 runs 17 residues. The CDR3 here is CASSLYKTDRANQPQHF. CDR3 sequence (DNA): TGTGCCAGCAGTTTATATAAAACGGACAGGGCGAATCAGCCCCAGCATTTT.

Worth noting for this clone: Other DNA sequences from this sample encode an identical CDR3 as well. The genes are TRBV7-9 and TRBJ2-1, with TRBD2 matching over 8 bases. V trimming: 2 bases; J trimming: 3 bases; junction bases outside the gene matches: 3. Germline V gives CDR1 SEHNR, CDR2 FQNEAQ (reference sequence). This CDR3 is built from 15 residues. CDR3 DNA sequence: TGTGCCAGCAGCTTACGCGGGACTAGCTACAATGAGCAGTTCTTC. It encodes CASSLRGTSYNEQFF.

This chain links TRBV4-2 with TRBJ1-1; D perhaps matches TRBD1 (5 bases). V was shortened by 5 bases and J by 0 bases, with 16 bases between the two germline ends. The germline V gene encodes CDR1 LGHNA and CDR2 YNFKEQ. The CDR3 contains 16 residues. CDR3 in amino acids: CASSEGQGGMNTEAFF. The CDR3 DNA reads TGTGCCAGCAGCGAAGGGCAGGGAGGGATGAACACTGAAGCTTTCTTT.

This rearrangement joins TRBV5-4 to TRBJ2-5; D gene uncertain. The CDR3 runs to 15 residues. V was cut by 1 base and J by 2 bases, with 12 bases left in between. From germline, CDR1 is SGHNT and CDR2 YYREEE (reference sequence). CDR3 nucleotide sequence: TGTGCCAGCAGCTTGATCTTGAGGAAACAAGAGACCCAGTACTTC. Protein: CASSLILRKQETQYF.